In this sample, the clone carrying this T cell receptor (beta chain) turned up a few times. The source of the sample is a study of OX40 agonist ivuxolimab in advanced cancers. TCRdb's copy holds only in-frame clones and misses some; the assay was immunoSEQ multiplex PCR. The sample carries about 11,000 clones, 70% to 80% recorded once. CDR1 and CDR2 from the germline V gene are LNHDA and SQIVND (reference sequence). V shed 4 bases, J shed 7 bases, and the junction held 12 bases outside the gene matches. The CDR3 extends over 16 amino acids. This clonotype was obtained from an adult with an advanced solid tumor such as melanoma, head and neck, liver or kidney cancer. Sequenced here: CD4+ or CD8+ T cells sorted from blood, sampled in a trial of the OX40 agonist ivuxolimab. The V call is TRBV19, the J call TRBJ2-4, with TRBD1 matching 8 bases. In DNA form, the CDR3 reads TGTGCCAGTAGTACCTACACCGGGACAGGAGGGAACATTCAGTACTTC. It is translated as CASSTYTGTGGNIQYF.